This record looks at one T cell receptor beta chain sequence and its context. Its cognate antigen is unknown. V was cut by 3 bases and J by 7 bases, with 16 bases left in between. From germline, CDR1 is MGHDK and CDR2 SYGVNS. The CDR3 is 15 residues long. The sample originates from a study of T cells after yellow fever vaccination. TCRdb called the 5' RACE reads again in MiXCR, with one record for every CDR3 protein. The sample has about 350,000 distinct CDR3 sequences, 12% seen once. The study, taken as a whole, reports: After the booster, about 95% of CD4 and around nine tenths of CD8 primary-response clones were re-detected. Researchers noted that a small share of clonotypes showed up in both CD4 and CD8 compartments. The study found a weaker secondary response that peaked faster, day 5 versus 15. High-abundance clonotypes from the bulk population could contaminate FACS-sorted repertoires.

The sequence was obtained from a young man who received the YFV17D yellow fever vaccine. This chain joins TRBV25-1 and TRBJ2-1, with a possible D match to TRBD2 (5 bases). Here the sequenced sample was CD4+ T cells sorted from PBMCs, taken 15 days after the yellow fever booster vaccination. CDR3 loop: CASSDARRPRNEQFF. The CDR3 DNA reads TGTGCCAGCAGTGATGCGCGGAGGCCACGGAATGAGCAGTTCTTC.